One and the same sample provided the 29 T cell receptor beta chains below, sequenced in a study of T cell repertoires in cytomegalovirus infection. TCRdb re-called the reads through MiXCR, storing one row per CDR3 protein. The sample shows more than 150,000 distinct CDR3 sequences, roughly 19% of them seen only once. Source material: PBMCs. The receptors originated from a human donor in good health (CMV status not recorded). Some clones in this sample may be carry-over from other donors' samples.

The J gene is TRBJ1-5, the V gene TRBV5-1; D is unclear. Germline V gene lookup returns CDR1 SGHRS and CDR2 YFSETQ. V gave up 0 bases and J gave up 5 bases, with 6 bases separating them. The CDR3 length is 13 residues. CDR3 coding DNA: TGCGCCAGCAGCTTGGCCCTAGATCAGCCCCAGCATTTT. It encodes CASSLALDQPQHF.

This chain joins TRBV5-1 and TRBJ2-3, with 11 bases that match TRBD1. The CDR3 loop spans 15 amino acids. V lost 4 bases and J lost 6; bases outside the gene matches: 7. Germline assignment: CDR1 SGHRS and CDR2 YFSETQ. DNA for the CDR3: TGCGCCAGCAGCGCAGGACAGGGGGCGAGGGATACGCAGTATTTT. This sequence encodes CASSAGQGARDTQYF.

The chain uses TRBV9 and TRBJ2-1, with D perhaps matching TRBD2 (5 bases). The CDR3 runs to 14 residues. The germline V and J ends were trimmed by 6 bases and 0 bases, with 10 bases remaining between them. Germline V CDR1 and CDR2: SGDLS, YYNGEE. CDR3 DNA sequence: TGTGCCAGCACCCGGGCGGGCTCCTACAATGAGCAGTTCTTC. The encoded protein is CASTRAGSYNEQFF.

This clonotype was detected ten times or more. In DNA form, the CDR3 reads TGTGCCAGCAGCTCCGGGCCCACCCGTTCACCCCTCCACTTT. Residues: CASSSGPTRSPLHF. The chain combines TRBV7-2 with TRBJ1-6, with D uncertain. Germline CDR1 is SGHTA and CDR2 is FQGNSA. Trimming pared 4 bases from V and 9 bases from J, leaving 13 bases between. This CDR3 spans 14 amino acids. Drawing the rest from reference TRBV7-2 and TRBJ1-6, the complete variable domain is GAGVSQSPSNKVTEKGKDVELRCDPISGHTALYWYRQSLGQGLEFLIYFQGNSAPDKSGLPSDRFSAERTGGSVSTLTIQRTQQEDSAVYLCASSSGPTRSPLHFGNGTRLTVT.

The chain joins TRBV7-6 to TRBJ1-3, with TRBD1 matching over 7 bases. The trim removed 1 base at V and 0 bases at J, leaving 3 bases unmatched. The CDR3 has 16 residues. Germline-derived CDR1 and CDR2 are SGHVS and FNYEAQ. The CDR3 sequence is CASSLGGDSSGNTIYF. DNA of the CDR3: TGTGCCAGCAGCTTAGGAGGGGACAGCTCTGGAAACACCATATATTTT.

The genes are TRBV20-1 and TRBJ2-7, with D unclear. This CDR3 is 13 amino acids long. The V gene lost 6 bases and the J gene lost 4 bases, with 16 bases spanning the gap. CDR1 is DFQATT, CDR2 SNEGSKA, per germline (reference sequence). CDR3 DNA: TGCAGTGCCTATTACGTGGGTGGGTACGAGCAGTACTTC. It yields the protein CSAYYVGGYEQYF.

At least ten counts were recorded for this clonotype. This chain links TRBV23-1 with TRBJ2-1, with 7 bases lining up with TRBD2. Being an ORF, TRBV23-1 has a function that is uncertain. This CDR3 region has 16 residues. V shed 4 bases and J 4 bases; nucleotides not matched to a gene: 10. The CDR3 DNA reads TGCGCCAGCAGTCCCGGGAGACTAGCCCCTTACAATGAGCAGTTCTTC. Residues: CASSPGRLAPYNEQFF.

This clonotype has just a few counts. The J gene is TRBJ2-3, the V gene TRBV12-3 or TRBV12-4, with TRBD1 matching over 11 bases. The CDR3 runs to 18 residues. V shed 0 bases and J 2 bases; nucleotides not matched to a gene: 7. In DNA, the CDR3 is TGTGCCAGCAGTTTAGCGAGGACAGGGGGCAGGACCACAGATACGCAGTATTTT. Translating gives CASSLARTGGRTTDTQYF.

V is TRBV29-1 and J is TRBJ2-2; no clear D gene. Trimming took 6 bases from V and 5 from J, leaving 10 bases between them. This CDR3 spans 12 amino acids. Germline lookup yields CDR1 SQVTM and CDR2 ANQGSEA. The CDR3 DNA reads as TGCAGCGTGGGGAAGGGTACCGGGGAGCTGTTTTTT. This translates into CSVGKGTGELFF.

The sample holds a few counts of this clonotype. The chain couples TRBV11-2 to TRBJ2-7, with 7 bases that match TRBD2. The V gene's germline CDR1 is SGHAT and CDR2 FQNNGV. The J segment lost 0 bases and the V segment lost 5 bases, leaving 1 base of the junction unmatched. The CDR3 runs to 13 residues. This chain's CDR3 is CASSRGGSYEQYF. The CDR3 nucleotides read TGTGCCAGCAGCCGCGGGGGCTCCTACGAGCAGTACTTC.

This rearrangement joins TRBV6-2 or TRBV6-3 to TRBJ1-4; D is ambiguous. V was cut by 6 bases and J by 6 bases, with 14 bases left in between. This CDR3 comprises 14 residues. Germline V gives CDR1 MNHEY, CDR2 SVGEGT. The CDR3 region is CASSLTEAHEKLFF. The CDR3 DNA is TGTGCCAGCAGCCTGACCGAGGCCCATGAAAAACTGTTTTTT.

The chain combines TRBV7-2 with TRBJ1-1; D uncertain. With 3 bases removed from V and 6 bases from J, the gap between germline ends came to 11 bases. Germline V gene sequence: CDR1 SGHTA, CDR2 FQGNSA. This CDR3 has 13 residues. CDR3: CASSFIYSSEAFF. Written as DNA, the CDR3 is TGTGCCAGCAGCTTTATTTATAGTTCTGAAGCTTTCTTT.

Worth noting for this clonotype: The junction differs from germline at one of its ends, possibly a read error. DNA of the CDR3: TGTGCCAGCAGCCAAGATCCTATAGTCTTT. It yields the protein CASSQDPIVF. The chain has TRBV4-2 and TRBJ1-1; no clear D. This CDR3 has 10 residues. CDR1 is LGHNA, CDR2 YNFKEQ, per germline.

The chain is built from TRBV6-2 or TRBV6-3 and TRBJ2-1, with D unresolved. CDR3 length equals 13 residues. Germline values: CDR1 MNHEY, CDR2 SVGEGT. V lost 2 bases, J lost 8 bases, and 10 bases lay in between. CDR3 sequence reads: CASSYIRRHEQFF. CDR3 coding DNA: TGTGCCAGCAGTTACATACGACGGCATGAGCAGTTCTTC.

The chain is built from TRBV27 and TRBJ1-1, with TRBD1 matching 7 bases. Germline CDR1 reads MNHEY; CDR2 reads SMNVEV (reference sequence). The CDR3 is 13 residues long. Trimming cost V 5 bases and J 9 bases; bases outside gene matches: 9. In DNA form, the CDR3 reads TGTGCCAGCAGTCAAAGACAGGGTACGAAAGCTTTCTTT. It translates to CASSQRQGTKAFF.

This clonotype was seen repeatedly, ten times or more. This chain uses TRBV12-3 or TRBV12-4 with TRBJ2-3; tentative D call: TRBD2 (6 bases). The CDR3 totals 14 residues. V dropped 4 bases and J dropped 2 bases, with 10 bases sitting between them. The CDR3 sequence: CASSYLDYTDTQYF. The CDR3 DNA follows: TGTGCCAGCAGTTATCTGGACTACACAGATACGCAGTATTTT.

There are a few counts of this clonotype. The rearrangement links TRBV14 to TRBJ2-3; TRBD2 might be the D (5 bases). The CDR3 spans 14 residues. V was clipped by 4 bases and J by 2 bases, with 10 bases between them. CDR1 SGHDN and CDR2 FVKESK come from the germline V gene. For the CDR3, the DNA is TGTGCCAGCAGCCCGGGATGGCACACAGATACGCAGTATTTT. Its protein is CASSPGWHTDTQYF.

This clonotype was seen a few times. The rearrangement links TRBV10-3 to TRBJ1-2, with D possibly TRBD1 on 5 matching bases. Trimming stripped 5 bases from V and 0 bases from J, with 19 bases between. The CDR3 length is 17 residues. Germline CDR1 reads ENHRY; CDR2 reads SYGVKD. DNA for the CDR3: TGTGCCATCAGTACCAGTGGGGCGACCACCTCTAACTATGGCTACACCTTC. It yields the protein CAISTSGATTSNYGYTF.

The chain carries TRBV7-9 and TRBJ2-7, with D unclear. V dropped 3 bases and J dropped 4 bases, with 7 bases sitting between them. Germline loops: CDR1 SEHNR, CDR2 FQNEAQ (reference sequence). The CDR3 spans 12 residues. DNA of the CDR3: TGTGCCAGCAGCTTTCTACAATACGAGCAGTACTTC. It yields the protein CASSFLQYEQYF.

V is TRBV11-2 and J is TRBJ1-1; weak D call: TRBD1 (6 bases). The CDR3 extends over 12 amino acids. Deletions cut 5 bases from V and 5 bases from J, with 9 bases between. The germline gives CDR1 SGHAT, CDR2 FQNNGV. The CDR3 DNA reads TGTGCCAGCAGCCTTCAGGGGACTGAAGCTTTCTTT. Its translation: CASSLQGTEAFF.

V usage is TRBV23-1 and J usage is TRBJ1-5; D is unclear. TRBV23-1 is designated an ORF whose function remains uncertain. The germline V and J ends were trimmed by 2 bases and 5 bases, with 10 bases remaining between them. This CDR3 has 14 amino acids. This CDR3 is CASSQGGIYQPQHF. For the CDR3, the DNA is TGCGCCAGCAGTCAAGGCGGGATATATCAGCCCCAGCATTTT.

This clonotype was found a few times. The V and J genes are TRBV11-3 and TRBJ2-5; a possible D gene is TRBD1 (7 bases). Trimming stripped 6 bases from V and 2 bases from J, with 10 bases between. Germline-derived CDR1 and CDR2 are SGHNT and YENEEA. There are 13 residues in the CDR3. CDR3 sequence reads: CASRAGQQETQYF. The CDR3 nucleotides are TGTGCCAGCAGGGCGGGACAGCAAGAGACCCAGTACTTC.

Only a few counts were recorded for this clonotype. The chain links TRBV14 to TRBJ2-3; D perhaps matches TRBD2 (6 bases). CDR1 is SGHDN and CDR2 is FVKESK in the germline V gene. This CDR3 contains 19 residues. Trimming left V 0 bases short and J 0 bases short, with 19 bases between. CDR3 sequence reads: CASSQDRGRSGVSTDTQYF. DNA for the CDR3: TGTGCCAGCAGCCAAGATCGAGGGAGGTCCGGGGTGAGCACAGATACGCAGTATTTT.

CDR3 sequence: CASSIAAGNTQYF. CDR3 bases: TGTGCCAGTAGTATAGCCGCGGGAAATACGCAGTATTTT. The gene calls are TRBV19 and TRBJ2-3; D perhaps matches TRBD2 (6 bases). This CDR3 is 13 amino acids long. Deletions cut 1 base from V and 7 bases from J, with 9 bases between. Germline V gene data show CDR1 as LNHDA and CDR2 as SQIVND (reference sequence). Together with reference TRBV19 and TRBJ2-3, the CDR3 gives the full variable domain: DGGITQSPKYLFRKEGQNVTLSCEQNLNHDAMYWYRQDPGQGLRLIYYSQIVNDFQKGDIAEGYSVSREKKESFPLTVTSAQKNPTAFYLCASSIAAGNTQYFGPGTRLTVL.

Worth noting for this clonotype: An end of the junction differs from the germline gene, which may be a read error. The chain is built from TRBV18 and TRBJ2-7, with 7 nucleotides matching TRBD1. Germline V gives CDR1 KGHSH, CDR2 LQKENI. This CDR3 region has 14 residues. CDR3 DNA sequence: TGTGCCAGCTCCCAAGACAGGGTTTCCTCCGAGCAGTACTTC. It translates to CASSQDRVSSEQYF.

This clonotype was counted between two and nine times. The chain is built from TRBV7-9 and TRBJ2-1; TRBD1 agrees at 11 bases. In germline, CDR1 is SEHNR, CDR2 FQNEAQ (reference sequence). The CDR3 consists of 15 residues. V lost 6 bases, J lost 7 bases, and 8 bases stayed unmatched. The CDR3 loop is CASRSDRGLNNEQFF. In DNA, the CDR3 is TGTGCCAGCAGATCGGACAGGGGGCTTAATAATGAGCAGTTCTTC. The variable domain in full, with the rest retrieved from reference TRBV7-9 and TRBJ2-1, is DTGVSQNPRHKITKRGQNVTFRCDPISEHNRLYWYRQTLGQGPEFLTYFQNEAQLEKSRLLSDRFSAERPKGSFSTLEIQRTEQGDSAMYLCASRSDRGLNNEQFFGPGTRLTVL.

This clonotype has just a few counts. The chain links TRBV20-1 to TRBJ1-5; D remains unclear. V shed 1 base and J shed 3 bases, with 13 bases lying between them. This CDR3 has 15 amino acids. The germline gives CDR1 DFQATT, CDR2 SNEGSKA (reference sequence). The CDR3 spells CSARAAGDFNQPQHF. As DNA, the CDR3 is TGCAGTGCTAGAGCGGCAGGAGACTTCAATCAGCCCCAGCATTTT.

This clonotype was counted ten times or more. The chain employs TRBV7-2 and TRBJ2-7; D is unresolved. Germline CDR1 SGHTA, CDR2 FQGNSA. V was pared by 5 bases and J by 0 bases, with 8 bases between. There are 13 residues in the CDR3. CDR3 nucleotide sequence: TGTGCCAGCAGCGAACAAGGCTCCTACGAGCAGTACTTC. Translating it yields CASSEQGSYEQYF.

In regard to this clonotype: A read error may produce the germline difference seen at one junction end. V and J are TRBV6-8 and TRBJ1-1, with 11 bases aligning to TRBD1. Germline V gene sequence: CDR1 MNHGY, CDR2 SAAAGT. CDR3 length equals 16 residues. The CDR3 protein is CARRPGTGGRNTEAFF. CDR3 in DNA: TGTGCCCGCAGGCCAGGGACAGGGGGAAGAAACACTGAAGCTTTCTTT.